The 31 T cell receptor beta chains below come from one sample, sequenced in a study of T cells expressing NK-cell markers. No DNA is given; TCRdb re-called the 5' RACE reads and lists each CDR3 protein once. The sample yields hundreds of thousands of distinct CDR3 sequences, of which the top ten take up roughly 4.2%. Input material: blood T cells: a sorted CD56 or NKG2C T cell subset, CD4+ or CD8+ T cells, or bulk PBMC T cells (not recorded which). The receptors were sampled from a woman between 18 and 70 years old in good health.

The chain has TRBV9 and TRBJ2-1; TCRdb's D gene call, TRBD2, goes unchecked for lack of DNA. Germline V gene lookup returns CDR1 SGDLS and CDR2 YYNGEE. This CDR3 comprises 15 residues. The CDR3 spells CASSVALAGAHEQFF.

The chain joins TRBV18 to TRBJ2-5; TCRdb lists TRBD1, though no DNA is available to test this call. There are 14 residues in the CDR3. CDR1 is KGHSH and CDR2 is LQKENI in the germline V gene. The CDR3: CASSPAQAQETQYF.

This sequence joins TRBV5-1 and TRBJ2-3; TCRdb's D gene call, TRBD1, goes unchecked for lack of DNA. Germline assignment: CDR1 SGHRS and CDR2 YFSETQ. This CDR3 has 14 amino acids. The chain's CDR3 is CASSFQGAMDTQYF.

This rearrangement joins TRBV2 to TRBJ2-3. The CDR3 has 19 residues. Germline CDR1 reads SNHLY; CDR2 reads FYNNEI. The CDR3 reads CASSETPNFSAANTDTQYF.

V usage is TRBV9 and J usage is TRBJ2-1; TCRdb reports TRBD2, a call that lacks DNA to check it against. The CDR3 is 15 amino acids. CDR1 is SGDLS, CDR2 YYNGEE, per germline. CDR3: CASSEGGGIYNEQFF.

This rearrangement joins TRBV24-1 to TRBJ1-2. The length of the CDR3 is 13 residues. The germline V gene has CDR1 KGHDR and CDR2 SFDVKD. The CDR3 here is CATSPAGNYGYTF.

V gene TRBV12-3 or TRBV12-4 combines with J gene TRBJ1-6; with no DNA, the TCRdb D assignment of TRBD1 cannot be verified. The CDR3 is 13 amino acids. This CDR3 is CASSLGGARPLHF.

The CDR3 loop reads CASSLALGLGRETQYF. The chain links TRBV5-1 to TRBJ2-5; the TRBD1 assignment by TCRdb is unverifiable without DNA. The CDR3 sequence is 16 residues long. Germline-derived CDR1 and CDR2 are SGHRS and YFSETQ.

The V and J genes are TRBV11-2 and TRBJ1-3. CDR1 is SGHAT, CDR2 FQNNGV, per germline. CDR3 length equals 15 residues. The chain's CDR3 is CASSRLGYDGNTIYF.

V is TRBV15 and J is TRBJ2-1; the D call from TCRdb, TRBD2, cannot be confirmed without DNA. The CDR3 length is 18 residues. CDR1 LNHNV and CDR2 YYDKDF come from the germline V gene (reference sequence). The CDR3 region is CATSRDRQASGRPYEQFF.

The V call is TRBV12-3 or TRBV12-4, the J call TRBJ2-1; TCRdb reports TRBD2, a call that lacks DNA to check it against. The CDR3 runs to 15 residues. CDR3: CASRIGASGTNEQFF.

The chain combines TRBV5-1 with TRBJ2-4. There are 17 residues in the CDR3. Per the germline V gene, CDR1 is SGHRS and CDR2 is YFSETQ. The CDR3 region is CASSYGVGEGAKNIQYF.

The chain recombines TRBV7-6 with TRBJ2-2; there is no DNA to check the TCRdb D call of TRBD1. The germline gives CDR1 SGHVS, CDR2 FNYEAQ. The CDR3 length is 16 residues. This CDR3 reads CASRSGQGASTGELFF.

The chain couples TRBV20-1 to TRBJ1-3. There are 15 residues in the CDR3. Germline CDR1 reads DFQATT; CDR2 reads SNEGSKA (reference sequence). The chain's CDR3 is CSASRPGTSGNTIYF.

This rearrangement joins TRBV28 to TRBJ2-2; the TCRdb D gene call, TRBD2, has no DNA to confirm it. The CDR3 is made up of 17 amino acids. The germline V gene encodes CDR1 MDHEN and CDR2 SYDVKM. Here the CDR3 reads CASSTPGLATNTGELFF. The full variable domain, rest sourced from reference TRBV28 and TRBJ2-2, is DVKVTQSSRYLVKRTGEKVFLECVQDMDHENMFWYRQDPGLGLRLIYFSYDVKMKEKGDIPEGYSVSREKKERFSLILESASTNQTSMYLCASSTPGLATNTGELFFGEGSRLTVL.

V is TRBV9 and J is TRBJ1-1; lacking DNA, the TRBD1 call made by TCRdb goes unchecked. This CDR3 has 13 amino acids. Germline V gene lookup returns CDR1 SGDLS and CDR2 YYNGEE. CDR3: CASSFTGFTEAFF.

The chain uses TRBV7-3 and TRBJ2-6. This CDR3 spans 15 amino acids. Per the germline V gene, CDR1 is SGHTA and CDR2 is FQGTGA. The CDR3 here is CASSLRESGANVLTF.

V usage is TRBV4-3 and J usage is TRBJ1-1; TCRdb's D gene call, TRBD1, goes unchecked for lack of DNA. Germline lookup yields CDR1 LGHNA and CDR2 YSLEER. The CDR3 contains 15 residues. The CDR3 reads CASSQVGTMNTEAFF.

This CDR3 reads CASSLVPGGQYF. The chain joins TRBV5-1 to TRBJ2-3; without DNA, the TCRdb call of TRBD1 cannot be checked. The CDR3 covers 12 residues. Germline V gene lookup returns CDR1 SGHRS and CDR2 YFSETQ.

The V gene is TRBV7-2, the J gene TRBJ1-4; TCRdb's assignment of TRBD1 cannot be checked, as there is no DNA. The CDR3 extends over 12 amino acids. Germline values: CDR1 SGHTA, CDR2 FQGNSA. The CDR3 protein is CASSLMGDILFF.

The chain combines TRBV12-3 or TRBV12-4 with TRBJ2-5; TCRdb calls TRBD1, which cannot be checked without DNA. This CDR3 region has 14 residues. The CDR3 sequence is CASRWGQGQETQYF.

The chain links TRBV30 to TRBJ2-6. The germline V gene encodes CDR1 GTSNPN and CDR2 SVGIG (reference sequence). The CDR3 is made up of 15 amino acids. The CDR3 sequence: CAWSVSVTRANVLTF.

CDR3 protein: CASSYPLTLLPQETQYF. V is TRBV6-2 or TRBV6-3 and J is TRBJ2-5; the TCRdb call, TRBD1, lacks DNA for checking. CDR1 MNHEY and CDR2 SVGEGT come from the germline V gene. This CDR3 contains 17 residues.

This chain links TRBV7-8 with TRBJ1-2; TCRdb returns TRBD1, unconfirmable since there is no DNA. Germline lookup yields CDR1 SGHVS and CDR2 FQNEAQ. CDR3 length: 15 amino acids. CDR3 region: CASSWADRASYGYTF.

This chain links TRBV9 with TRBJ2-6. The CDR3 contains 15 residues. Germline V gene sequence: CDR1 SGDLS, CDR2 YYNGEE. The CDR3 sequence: CASSVDAVGANVLTF. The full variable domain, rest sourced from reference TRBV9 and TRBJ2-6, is DSGVTQTPKHLITATGQRVTLRCSPRSGDLSVYWYQQSLDQGLQFLIQYYNGEERAKGNILERFSAQQFPDLHSELNLSSLELGDSALYFCASSVDAVGANVLTFGAGSRLTVL.

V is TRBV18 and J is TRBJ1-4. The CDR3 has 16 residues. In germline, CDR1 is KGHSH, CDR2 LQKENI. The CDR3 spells CASSPREGMTNAKLFF.

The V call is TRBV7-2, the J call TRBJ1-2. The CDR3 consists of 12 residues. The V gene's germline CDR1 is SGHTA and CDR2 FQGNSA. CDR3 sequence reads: CASSLDFYGYTF.

CDR3 sequence reads: CASRDRVGNIQYF. The V and J genes are TRBV12-3 or TRBV12-4 and TRBJ2-4; no DNA is available, so the TRBD1 call from TCRdb remains unchecked. This CDR3 region has 13 residues.

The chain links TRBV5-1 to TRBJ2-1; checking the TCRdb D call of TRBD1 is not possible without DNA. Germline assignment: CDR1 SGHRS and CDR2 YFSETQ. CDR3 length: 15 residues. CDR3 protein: CASRLRGTQYYEQFF.

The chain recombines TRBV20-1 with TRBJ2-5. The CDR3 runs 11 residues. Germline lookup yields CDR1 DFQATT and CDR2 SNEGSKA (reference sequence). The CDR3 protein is CSARDLETQYF.

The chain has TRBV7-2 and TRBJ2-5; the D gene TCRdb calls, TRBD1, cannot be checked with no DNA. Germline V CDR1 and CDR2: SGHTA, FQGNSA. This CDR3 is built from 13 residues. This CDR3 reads CASSRDRAETQYF.